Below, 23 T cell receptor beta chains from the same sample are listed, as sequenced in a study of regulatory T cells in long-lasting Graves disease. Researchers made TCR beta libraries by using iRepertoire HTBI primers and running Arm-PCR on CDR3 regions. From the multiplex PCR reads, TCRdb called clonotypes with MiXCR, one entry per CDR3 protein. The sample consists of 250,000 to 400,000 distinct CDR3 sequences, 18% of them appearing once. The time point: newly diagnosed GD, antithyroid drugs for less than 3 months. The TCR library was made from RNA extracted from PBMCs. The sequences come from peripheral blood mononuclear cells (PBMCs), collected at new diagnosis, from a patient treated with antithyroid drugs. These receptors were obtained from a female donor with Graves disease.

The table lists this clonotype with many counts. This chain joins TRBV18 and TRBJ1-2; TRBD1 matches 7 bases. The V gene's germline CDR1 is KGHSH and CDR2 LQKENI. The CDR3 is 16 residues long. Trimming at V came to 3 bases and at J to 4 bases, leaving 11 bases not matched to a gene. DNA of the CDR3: TGTGCCAGCTCACCGACCCCGACAGGGCAGGGCTATGGCTACACCTTC. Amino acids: CASSPTPTGQGYGYTF.

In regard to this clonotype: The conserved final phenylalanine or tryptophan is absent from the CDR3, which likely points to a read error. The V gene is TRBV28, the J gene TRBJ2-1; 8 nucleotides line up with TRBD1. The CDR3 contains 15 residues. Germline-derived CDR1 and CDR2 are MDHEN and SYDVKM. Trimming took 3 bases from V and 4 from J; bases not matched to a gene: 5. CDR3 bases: TGTGCCAGCAGTTTGCGGGGACAGGAATACAATGAGCAGTTCCTC. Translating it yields CASSLRGQEYNEQFL.

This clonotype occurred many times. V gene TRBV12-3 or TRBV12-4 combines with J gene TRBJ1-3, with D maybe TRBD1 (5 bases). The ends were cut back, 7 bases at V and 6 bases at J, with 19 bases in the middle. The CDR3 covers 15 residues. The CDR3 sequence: CASKPWGRSPNTIYF. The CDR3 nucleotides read TGTGCCAGCAAACCCTGGGGCAGGTCTCCAAACACCATATATTTT.

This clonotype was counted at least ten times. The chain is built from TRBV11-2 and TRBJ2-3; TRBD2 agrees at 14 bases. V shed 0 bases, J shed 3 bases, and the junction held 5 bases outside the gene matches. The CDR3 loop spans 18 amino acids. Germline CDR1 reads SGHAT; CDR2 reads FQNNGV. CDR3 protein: CASSLEGLAGVKTDTQYF. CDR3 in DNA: TGTGCCAGCAGCTTAGAGGGACTAGCGGGAGTTAAGACAGATACGCAGTATTTT.

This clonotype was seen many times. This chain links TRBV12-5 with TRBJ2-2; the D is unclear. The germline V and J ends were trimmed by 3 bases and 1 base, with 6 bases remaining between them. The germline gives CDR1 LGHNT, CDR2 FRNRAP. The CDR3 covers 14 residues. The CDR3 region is CASGLGQNTGELFF. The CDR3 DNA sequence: TGTGCTAGTGGTTTAGGTCAGAACACCGGGGAGCTGTTTTTT.

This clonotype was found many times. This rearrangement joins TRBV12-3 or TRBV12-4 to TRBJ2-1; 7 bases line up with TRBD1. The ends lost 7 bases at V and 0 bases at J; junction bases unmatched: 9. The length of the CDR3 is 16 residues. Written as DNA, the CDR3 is TGTGCCAGCACCGCACAGGGGCACAGCTCCTACAATGAGCAGTTCTTC. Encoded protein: CASTAQGHSSYNEQFF.

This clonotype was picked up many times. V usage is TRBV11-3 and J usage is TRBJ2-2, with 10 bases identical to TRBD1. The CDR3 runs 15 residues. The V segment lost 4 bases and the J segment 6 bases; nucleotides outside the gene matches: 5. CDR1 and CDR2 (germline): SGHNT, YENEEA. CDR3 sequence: CASSSGQGYAGELFF. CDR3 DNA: TGTGCCAGCAGCTCGGGACAGGGGTACGCCGGGGAGCTGTTTTTT.

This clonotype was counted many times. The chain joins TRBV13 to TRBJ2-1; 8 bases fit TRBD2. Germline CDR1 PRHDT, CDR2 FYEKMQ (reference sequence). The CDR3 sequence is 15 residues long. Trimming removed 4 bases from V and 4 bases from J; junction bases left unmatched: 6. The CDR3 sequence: CASSSRLARYNEQFF. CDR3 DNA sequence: TGTGCCAGCAGCTCACGACTAGCGCGGTACAATGAGCAGTTCTTC. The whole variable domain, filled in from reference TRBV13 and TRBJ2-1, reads AAGVIQSPRHLIKEKRETATLKCYPIPRHDTVYWYQQGPGQDPQFLISFYEKMQSDKGSIPDRFSAQQFSDYHSELNMSSLELGDSALYFCASSSRLARYNEQFFGPGTRLTVL.

This chain's CDR3 is CASSHTVVDGSYEQYF. CDR3 DNA: TGCGCCAGCAGCCACACGGTGGTTGACGGGTCCTACGAGCAGTACTTC. The chain joins TRBV4-1 to TRBJ2-7; D gene ambiguous. This CDR3 has 16 residues. V lost 3 bases and J 1 base, leaving 16 bases between the germline ends. Germline V gene lookup returns CDR1 MGHRA and CDR2 YSYEKL.

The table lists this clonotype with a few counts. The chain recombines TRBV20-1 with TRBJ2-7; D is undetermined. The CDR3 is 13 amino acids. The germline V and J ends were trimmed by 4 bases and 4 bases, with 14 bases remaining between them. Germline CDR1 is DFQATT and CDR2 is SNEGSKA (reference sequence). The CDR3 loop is CSAKGRSTYEQYF. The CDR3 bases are TGCAGTGCTAAAGGCAGGTCTACGTACGAGCAGTACTTC.

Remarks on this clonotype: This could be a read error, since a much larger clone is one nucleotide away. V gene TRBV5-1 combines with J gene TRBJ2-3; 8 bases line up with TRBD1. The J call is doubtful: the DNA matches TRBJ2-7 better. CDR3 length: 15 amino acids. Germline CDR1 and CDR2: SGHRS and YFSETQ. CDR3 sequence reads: CASILVQGALNEQYF. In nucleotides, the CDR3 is TGCGCCAGCATACTAGTCCAGGGGGCGCTCAACGAGCAGTACTTC.

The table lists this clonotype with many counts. CDR3: CSALGQSRLYEQYF. The DNA for the CDR3 is TGCAGTGCTCTAGGACAGAGCAGACTCTACGAGCAGTACTTC. The rearrangement links TRBV20-1 to TRBJ2-7, with a weak D call TRBD1 (6 bases). Germline CDR1 DFQATT, CDR2 SNEGSKA (reference sequence). V was pared by 5 bases and J by 3 bases, with 17 bases between. This CDR3 has 14 amino acids.

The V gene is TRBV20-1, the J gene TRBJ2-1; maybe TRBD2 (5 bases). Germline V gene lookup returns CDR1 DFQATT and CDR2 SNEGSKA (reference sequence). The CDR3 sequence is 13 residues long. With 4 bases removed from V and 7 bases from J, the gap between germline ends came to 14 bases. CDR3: CSATEASTNEQFF. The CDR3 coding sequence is TGCAGTGCTACGGAGGCTTCAACTAATGAGCAGTTCTTC.

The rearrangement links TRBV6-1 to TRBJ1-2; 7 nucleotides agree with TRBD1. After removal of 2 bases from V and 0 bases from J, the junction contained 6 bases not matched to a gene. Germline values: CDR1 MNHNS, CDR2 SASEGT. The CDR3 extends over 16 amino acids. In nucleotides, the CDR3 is TGTGCCAGCAGTGAAAGTCGGGACAGAGCTAACTATGGCTACACCTTC. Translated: CASSESRDRANYGYTF.

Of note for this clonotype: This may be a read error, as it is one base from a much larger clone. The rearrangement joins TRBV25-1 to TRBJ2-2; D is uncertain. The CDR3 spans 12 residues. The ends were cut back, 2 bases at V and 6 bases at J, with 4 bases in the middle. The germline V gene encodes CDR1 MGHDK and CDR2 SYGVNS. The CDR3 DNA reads TGTGCCAGCAGTGAAGGGGCCGGGGAGCTGTTTTTT. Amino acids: CASSEGAGELFF.

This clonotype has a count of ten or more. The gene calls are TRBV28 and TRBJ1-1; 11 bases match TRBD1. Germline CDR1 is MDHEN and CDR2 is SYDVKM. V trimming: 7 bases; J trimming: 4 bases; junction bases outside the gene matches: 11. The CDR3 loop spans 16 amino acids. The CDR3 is CASTSTPGTGGTEAFF. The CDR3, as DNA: TGTGCCAGCACCTCAACTCCCGGGACAGGGGGCACTGAAGCTTTCTTT.

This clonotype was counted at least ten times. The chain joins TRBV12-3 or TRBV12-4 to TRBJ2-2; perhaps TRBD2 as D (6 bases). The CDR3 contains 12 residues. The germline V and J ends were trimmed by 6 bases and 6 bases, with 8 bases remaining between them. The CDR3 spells CASRGGAGELFF. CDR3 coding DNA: TGTGCCAGCAGGGGGGGTGCCGGGGAGCTGTTTTTT.

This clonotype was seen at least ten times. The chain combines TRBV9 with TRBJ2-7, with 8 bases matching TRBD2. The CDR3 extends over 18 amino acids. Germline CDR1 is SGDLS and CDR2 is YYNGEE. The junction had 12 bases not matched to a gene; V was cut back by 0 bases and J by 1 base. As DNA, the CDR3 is TGTGCCAGCAGCGTAGAAGAAGGGTCGGCTAGCGGGTCCTACGAGCAGTACTTC. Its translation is CASSVEEGSASGSYEQYF.

The DNA of the CDR3 is TGTGCCAGCAGTCATCGGACTAGCGGGAGGGTTCTACATGAGCAGTTCTTC. Translated: CASSHRTSGRVLHEQFF. The rearrangement joins TRBV28 to TRBJ2-1; 15 nucleotides match TRBD2. V lost 5 bases and J lost 8; bases outside the gene matches: 10. Germline V gene lookup returns CDR1 MDHEN and CDR2 SYDVKM. The CDR3 sequence is 17 residues long. Based on the CDR3 plus reference TRBV28 and TRBJ2-1, the full variable domain is DVKVTQSSRYLVKRTGEKVFLECVQDMDHENMFWYRQDPGLGLRLIYFSYDVKMKEKGDIPEGYSVSREKKERFSLILESASTNQTSMYLCASSHRTSGRVLHEQFFGPGTRLTVL.

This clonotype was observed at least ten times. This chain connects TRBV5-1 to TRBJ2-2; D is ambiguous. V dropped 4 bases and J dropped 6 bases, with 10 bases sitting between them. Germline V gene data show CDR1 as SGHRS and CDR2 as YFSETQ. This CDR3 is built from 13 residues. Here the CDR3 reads CASSTRTSGELFF. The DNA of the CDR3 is TGCGCCAGCAGCACCCGGACCTCCGGGGAGCTGTTTTTT.

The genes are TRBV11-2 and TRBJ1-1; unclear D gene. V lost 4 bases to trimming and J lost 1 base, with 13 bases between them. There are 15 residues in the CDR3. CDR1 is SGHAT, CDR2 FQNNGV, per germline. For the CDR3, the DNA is TGTGCCAGCAGCTCCTCGGGGAATACGAACACTGAAGCTTTCTTT. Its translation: CASSSSGNTNTEAFF.

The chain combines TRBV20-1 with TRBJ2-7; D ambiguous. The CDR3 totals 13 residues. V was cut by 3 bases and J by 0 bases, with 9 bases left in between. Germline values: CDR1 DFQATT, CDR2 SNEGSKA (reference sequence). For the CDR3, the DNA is TGCAGTGCTAGGTTTCTAGACTCCTACGAGCAGTACTTC. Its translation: CSARFLDSYEQYF.

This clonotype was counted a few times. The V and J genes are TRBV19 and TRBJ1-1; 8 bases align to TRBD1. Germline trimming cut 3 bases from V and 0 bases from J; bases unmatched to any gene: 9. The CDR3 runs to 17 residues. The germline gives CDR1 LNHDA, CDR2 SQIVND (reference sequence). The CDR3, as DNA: TGTGCCAGTAGTATCCCGACAGGGGATAGAATGAACACTGAAGCTTTCTTT. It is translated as CASSIPTGDRMNTEAFF.